This TCR beta chain was documented in a study of spatial heterogeneity in lung cancer. Study details: Beta-chain sequences were consistently detected more often than alpha-chain sequences. Study-wide results and caveats: Counts that tracked tumor mutation counts were those of expanded intratumoral alpha and beta TCRs.

Per the germline V gene, CDR1 is LGHNT and CDR2 is FRNRAP. CDR3 length: 12 residues. V was shortened by 1 base and J by 1 base, with 2 bases between the two germline ends. Time point of the sample: sample taken at primary tumor resection. In this sample, this clonotype is medium-sized. The target antigen is unknown. TCRdb analysed the 5' RACE reads with MiXCR anew, one entry per CDR3 protein. The top ten clones hold 18% of a sample with 1,400 or so distinct CDR3 sequences, 10% to 15% of them seen once. This specimen was lung tumor tissue, taken at surgery. The chain uses TRBV12-5 and TRBJ2-7; D not certain. The sequence came from a female donor with early-stage non-small cell lung cancer. Here the CDR3 DNA reads TGTGCTAGTGGTTTGGGATCCTACGAGCAGTACTTC. It yields the protein CASGLGSYEQYF.